Included here is one T cell receptor beta chain sequence, with context. Its specificity is unknown. The table came from immunoSEQ multiplex PCR; TCRdb's copy has only in-frame clones and leaves some out. The sample lists about 74,000 clones, roughly three quarters occurring once. Upon completion of about eleven days in culture, CD4+ T cells were isolated. Neither prior SARS-CoV-2 infection nor positive nucleocapsid antibodies were present in the vaccine recipients. The record originates from a study of vaccination effects on CD4 cells after COVID-19. Study context: Viral peptide pool expansion of antigen-specific CD4+ T cells preceded sequencing in the ViraFEST assay. Either the BNT162b2 or mRNA-1273 vaccine was given to participants in two doses. Study observations and caveats: Clones arising from infection and from vaccination showed marked clonal contraction late after vaccination.

The CDR3 runs to 14 residues. Trimming removed 6 bases at V and 4 bases at J, with 13 bases between. Germline lookup yields CDR1 LNHNV and CDR2 YYDKDF (reference sequence). The V gene is TRBV15, the J gene TRBJ1-3; no reliable D call. Sequenced material: CD4+ T cells from PBMCs cultured without peptide, taken before COVID-19 vaccination. The receptor was derived from a human donor who received a COVID-19 vaccine. The DNA for the CDR3 is TGTGCCACCAGAGGACCTACGGGAGGAAACACCATATATTTT. Protein sequence: CATRGPTGGNTIYF.